Presented here are 18 T cell receptor beta chains from one specimen sequenced in a study of cytomegalovirus exposure and HLA in healthy donors. With 60 Vbeta and 13 Jbeta primers, the PCR was carried out. The protocol was immunoSEQ multiplex PCR, while the TCRdb copy is restricted to in-frame clones and leaves out a portion. The sample yields under 200,000 clones, 60% to 80% seen once. Material: PBMCs. Receptor source: a man between 18 and 29 years old in good health and CMV-seropositive.

The rearrangement links TRBV18 to TRBJ2-2; 10 bases are shared with TRBD2. The CDR3 has 19 residues. After removal of 1 base from V and 3 bases from J, the junction contained 11 bases not matched to a gene. Germline-derived CDR1 and CDR2 are KGHSH and LQKENI. The CDR3 DNA is TGTGCCAGCTCACCACGAATACCGACCGGGACTAGCGACACCGGGGAGCTGTTTTTT. This codes for CASSPRIPTGTSDTGELFF.

Remarks on this clone: Other DNA sequences from this sample encode an identical CDR3 as well. This chain joins TRBV13 and TRBJ1-4; TRBD1 might be the D (5 bases). V was cut by 3 bases and J by 4 bases, with 12 bases left in between. Per germline, CDR1 PRHDT and CDR2 FYEKMQ (reference sequence). CDR3 size: 15 residues. CDR3 amino acids: CASSLGGQDNEKLFF. The DNA of the CDR3 is TGTGCCAGCAGCTTGGGGGGTCAGGATAATGAAAAACTGTTTTTT.

The chain combines TRBV5-1 with TRBJ1-6; possibly TRBD1 for D (5 bases). The V end was cut by 2 bases, the J end by 8 bases, with 17 bases between. From germline, CDR1 is SGHRS and CDR2 YFSETQ. The CDR3 consists of 16 residues. The CDR3 nucleotides read TGCGCCAGCAGCTTAAACGATCAGGGAAGGGATTCACCCCTCCACTTT. Translation gives CASSLNDQGRDSPLHF. Filled out from reference TRBV5-1 and TRBJ1-6, the complete variable domain reads KAGVTQTPRYLIKTRGQQVTLSCSPISGHRSVSWYQQTPGQGLQFLFEYFSETQRNKGNFPGRFSGRQFSNSRSEMNVSTLELGDSALYLCASSLNDQGRDSPLHFGNGTRLTVT.

There are a few counts of this clone. The rearrangement joins TRBV15 to TRBJ2-7; no clear D. The CDR3 is made up of 15 amino acids. V dropped 0 bases and J dropped 4 bases, with 13 bases sitting between them. The germline gives CDR1 LNHNV, CDR2 YYDKDF (reference sequence). This CDR3 is CATSRDGTVKYEQYF. For the CDR3, the DNA is TGTGCCACCAGCAGAGATGGAACAGTTAAATACGAGCAGTACTTC.

The V call is TRBV7-9, the J call TRBJ1-2; 7 bases agree with TRBD1. The trim removed 7 bases at V and 7 bases at J, leaving 6 bases unmatched. There are 12 residues in the CDR3. Per germline, CDR1 SEHNR and CDR2 FQNEAQ (reference sequence). CDR3 sequence reads: CASTLTGVGYTF. CDR3 in DNA: TGTGCCAGCACCCTTACAGGGGTTGGCTACACCTTC. Full variable domain (outside the CDR3, taken from reference TRBV7-9 and TRBJ1-2): DTGVSQNPRHKITKRGQNVTFRCDPISEHNRLYWYRQTLGQGPEFLTYFQNEAQLEKSRLLSDRFSAERPKGSFSTLEIQRTEQGDSAMYLCASTLTGVGYTFGSGTRLTVV.

This chain joins TRBV6-5 and TRBJ2-2; weak D call: TRBD2 (5 bases). The V and J ends lost 5 bases and 8 bases respectively, with 15 bases between them. This CDR3 spans 14 amino acids. Per germline, CDR1 MNHEY and CDR2 SVGAGI. DNA of the CDR3: TGTGCCAGCAGTACCGACTACTTCTGGGGGGAGCTGTTTTTT. Protein product: CASSTDYFWGELFF.

The chain is built from TRBV5-1 and TRBJ2-6, with 9 bases aligning to TRBD1. Germline-derived CDR1 and CDR2 are SGHRS and YFSETQ. Trimming cost V 1 base and J 0 bases; bases outside gene matches: 17. There are 22 residues in the CDR3. The CDR3 nucleotides read TGCGCCAGCAGCTTGAGGAGGGCTAGTCCGGAACAGGGGGCCTCTGGGGCCAACGTCCTGACTTTC. Translation gives CASSLRRASPEQGASGANVLTF.

The chain is built from TRBV7-9 and TRBJ2-3, with 10 bases aligning to TRBD2. J lost 5 bases, V lost 7 bases, and 6 bases had no gene match. Germline CDR1 is SEHNR and CDR2 is FQNEAQ (reference sequence). The CDR3 contains 14 residues. This chain's CDR3 is CASMEREGQDTQYF. CDR3 nucleotide sequence: TGTGCCAGCATGGAGCGGGAGGGACAAGATACGCAGTATTTT.

The chain couples TRBV4-3 to TRBJ1-3, with 7 bases identical to TRBD1. Trimming cost V 0 bases and J 0 bases; bases outside gene matches: 8. Looked up from germline, CDR1 is LGHNA and CDR2 is YSLEER. The CDR3 consists of 18 residues. The CDR3 loop is CASSQEAVGQFSGNTIYF. The CDR3 DNA follows: TGCGCCAGCAGCCAAGAAGCGGTGGGACAGTTCTCTGGAAACACCATATATTTT.

The chain recombines TRBV7-2 with TRBJ1-2; no clear D gene. Germline-derived CDR1 and CDR2 are SGHTA and FQGNSA. V was clipped by 0 bases and J by 1 base, with 6 bases between them. The CDR3 sequence is 14 residues long. Written as DNA, the CDR3 is TGTGCCAGCAGCTTAGCTACAAGTAACTATGGCTACACCTTC. Residues: CASSLATSNYGYTF.

V usage is TRBV12-2 and J usage is TRBJ1-2; whether TRBD1, the table's D call, matches the DNA was not checked. TRBV12-2 is tagged as a pseudogene. The CDR3 runs to 14 residues. The chain's CDR3 is CASRLTQGDYGYTF. CDR3 coding DNA: TGTGCAAGTCGCCTGACTCAGGGTGACTATGGCTACACCTTC.

The chain employs TRBV6-5 and TRBJ1-2, with 10 bases fitting TRBD1. Germline V gene lookup returns CDR1 MNHEY and CDR2 SVGAGI. The CDR3 sequence is 15 residues long. The V gene end was trimmed by 2 bases and the J gene end by 6 bases; junction bases not matched to a gene: 6. The CDR3 spells CASSYTDRGQDGYTF. The DNA for the CDR3 is TGTGCCAGCAGTTACACAGACAGGGGGCAAGATGGCTACACCTTC.

V gene TRBV10-3 combines with J gene TRBJ2-7; D gene uncertain. The V gene lost 3 bases and the J gene lost 1 base, with 10 bases spanning the gap. The CDR3 consists of 14 residues. CDR1 and CDR2 from the germline V gene are ENHRY and SYGVKD. CDR3 bases: TGTGCCATCAGTGACGCAGCGTCTTCCTACGAGCAGTACTTC. This codes for CAISDAASSYEQYF.

This clone has just a few counts. This chain joins TRBV6-6 and TRBJ2-2; D is unresolved. This CDR3 comprises 13 residues. The ends were cut back, 6 bases at V and 6 bases at J, with 11 bases in the middle. Per the germline V gene, CDR1 is MNHNY and CDR2 is SVGAGI (reference sequence). CDR3 bases: TGTGCCAGCAGAGAAGAGTGGTCCGGGGAGCTGTTTTTT. Residues: CASREEWSGELFF.

The chain recombines TRBV6-1 with TRBJ2-1, with 7 bases fitting TRBD1. CDR3 length equals 15 residues. J lost 4 bases, V lost 6 bases, and 9 bases had no gene match. Germline loops: CDR1 MNHNS, CDR2 SASEGT. The CDR3 region is CASRVQGRSYNEQFF. CDR3 nucleotides: TGTGCCAGCAGAGTACAGGGGCGGAGTTACAATGAGCAGTTCTTC.

The rearrangement links TRBV5-4 to TRBJ2-4; TRBD2 might be the D (5 bases). Trimming stripped 2 bases from V and 5 bases from J, with 11 bases between. Germline V CDR1 and CDR2: SGHNT, YYREEE (reference sequence). This CDR3 comprises 14 residues. This chain's CDR3 is CASSFTGTQNIQYF. The CDR3 DNA sequence: TGTGCCAGCAGCTTCACGGGAACCCAAAACATTCAGTACTTC.

The chain uses TRBV5-4 and TRBJ2-7, with 9 bases identical to TRBD2. Germline V lookup: CDR1 SGHNT, CDR2 YYREEE (reference sequence). V shed 4 bases, J shed 4 bases, and the junction held 12 bases outside the gene matches. The CDR3 covers 16 residues. CDR3: CASSPGGAGGKYEQYF. The CDR3 DNA reads TGTGCCAGCAGCCCCGGGGGAGCGGGAGGTAAATACGAGCAGTACTTC. The whole variable domain, filled in from reference TRBV5-4 and TRBJ2-7, reads ETGVTQSPTHLIKTRGQQVTLRCSSQSGHNTVSWYQQALGQGPQFIFQYYREEENGRGNFPPRFSGLQFPNYSSELNVNALELDDSALYLCASSPGGAGGKYEQYFGPGTRLTVT.

The V and J genes are TRBV6-4 and TRBJ1-2; a weak D match, TRBD1 (6 bases). CDR1 MRHNA and CDR2 SNTAGT come from the germline V gene. The CDR3 covers 15 residues. Between the trimmed V and J ends, which lost 6 bases and 5 bases, there was a span of 19 bases. As DNA, the CDR3 is TGTGCCAGCAGGACGGACAGATCGTCGGGGTATGGCTACACCTTC. It translates to CASRTDRSSGYGYTF.